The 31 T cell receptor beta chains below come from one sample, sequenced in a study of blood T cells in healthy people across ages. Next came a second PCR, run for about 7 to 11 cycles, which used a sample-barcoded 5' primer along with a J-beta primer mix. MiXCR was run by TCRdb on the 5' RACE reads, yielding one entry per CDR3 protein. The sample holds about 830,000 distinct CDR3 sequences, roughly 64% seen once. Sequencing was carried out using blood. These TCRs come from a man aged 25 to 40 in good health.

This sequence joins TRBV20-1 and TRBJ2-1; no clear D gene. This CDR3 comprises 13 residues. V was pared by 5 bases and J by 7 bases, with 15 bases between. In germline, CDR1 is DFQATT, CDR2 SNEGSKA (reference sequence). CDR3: CSAPDPTTNEQFF. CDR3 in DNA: TGCAGTGCTCCGGACCCTACCACTAATGAGCAGTTCTTC.

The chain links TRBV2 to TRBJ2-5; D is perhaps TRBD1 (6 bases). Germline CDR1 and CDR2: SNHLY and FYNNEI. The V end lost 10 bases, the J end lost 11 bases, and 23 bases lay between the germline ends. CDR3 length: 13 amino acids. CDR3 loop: CANTDTGGRGQYF. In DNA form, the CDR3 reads TGTGCCAATACGGACACAGGTGGTAGGGGGCAGTACTTC.

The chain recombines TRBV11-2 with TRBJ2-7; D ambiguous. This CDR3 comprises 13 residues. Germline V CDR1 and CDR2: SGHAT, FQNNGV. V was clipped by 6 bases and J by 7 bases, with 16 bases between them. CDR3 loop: CASSPPAFLEQYF. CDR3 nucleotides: TGTGCCAGCAGTCCCCCGGCTTTCCTGGAGCAGTACTTC.

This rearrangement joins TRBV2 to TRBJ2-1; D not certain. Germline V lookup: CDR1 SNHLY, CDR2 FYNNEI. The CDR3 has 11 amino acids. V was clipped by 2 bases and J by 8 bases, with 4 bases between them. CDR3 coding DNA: TGTGCCAGCAGTGAATTCTATGAGCAGTTCTTC. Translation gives CASSEFYEQFF.

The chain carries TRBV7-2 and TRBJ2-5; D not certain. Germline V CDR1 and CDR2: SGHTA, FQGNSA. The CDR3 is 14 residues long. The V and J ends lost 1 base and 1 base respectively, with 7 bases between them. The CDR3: CASSLGMIQETQYF. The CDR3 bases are TGTGCCAGCAGCTTAGGCATGATCCAAGAGACCCAGTACTTC.

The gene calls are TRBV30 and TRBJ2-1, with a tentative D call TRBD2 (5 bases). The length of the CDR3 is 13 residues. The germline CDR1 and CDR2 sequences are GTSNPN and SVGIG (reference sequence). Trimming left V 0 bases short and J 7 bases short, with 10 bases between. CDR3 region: CAWSVRGRNEQFF. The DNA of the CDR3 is TGTGCCTGGAGTGTACGAGGGAGAAATGAGCAGTTCTTC.

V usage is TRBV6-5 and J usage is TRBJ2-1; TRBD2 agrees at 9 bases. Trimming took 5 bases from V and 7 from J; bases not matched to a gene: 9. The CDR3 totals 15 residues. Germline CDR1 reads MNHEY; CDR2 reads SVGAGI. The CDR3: CASSPLAGPTNEQFF. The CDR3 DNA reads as TGTGCCAGCAGTCCACTAGCGGGTCCTACGAATGAGCAGTTCTTC.

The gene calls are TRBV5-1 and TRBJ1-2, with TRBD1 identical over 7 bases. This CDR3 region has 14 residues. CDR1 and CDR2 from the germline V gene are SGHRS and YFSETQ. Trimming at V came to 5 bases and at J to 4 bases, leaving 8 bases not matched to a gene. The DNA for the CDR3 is TGCGCCAGCAGTACAGGGGCCAACGCCTATGGCTACACCTTC. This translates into CASSTGANAYGYTF.

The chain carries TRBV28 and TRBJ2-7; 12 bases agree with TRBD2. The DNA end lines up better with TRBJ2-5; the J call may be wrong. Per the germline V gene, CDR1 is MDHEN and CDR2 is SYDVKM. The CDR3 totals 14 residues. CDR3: CASSSSGREMTQYF. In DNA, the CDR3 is TGTGCCAGCAGTTCTAGCGGGAGGGAGATGACCCAGTACTTC.

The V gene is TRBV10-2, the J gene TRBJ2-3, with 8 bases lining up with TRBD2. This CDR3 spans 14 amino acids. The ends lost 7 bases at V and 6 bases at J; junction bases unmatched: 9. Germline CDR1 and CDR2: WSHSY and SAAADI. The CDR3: CASMGLDPRDTQYF. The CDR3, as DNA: TGCGCCAGCATGGGACTAGATCCTAGGGATACGCAGTATTTT.

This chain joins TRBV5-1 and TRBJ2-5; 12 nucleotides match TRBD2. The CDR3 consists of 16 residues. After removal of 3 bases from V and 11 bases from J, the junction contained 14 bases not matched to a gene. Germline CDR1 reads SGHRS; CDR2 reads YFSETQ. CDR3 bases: TGCGCCAGCAGCTCTCGACTAGCGGGGGTCAACAATGAGCAGTACTTC. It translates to CASSSRLAGVNNEQYF.

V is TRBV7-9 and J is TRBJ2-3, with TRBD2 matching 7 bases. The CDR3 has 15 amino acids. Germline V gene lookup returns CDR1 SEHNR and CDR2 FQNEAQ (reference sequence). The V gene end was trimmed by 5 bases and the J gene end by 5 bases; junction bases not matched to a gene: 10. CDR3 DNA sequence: TGTGCCAGCAGCCAGACTAGCAGGATTGTAGATACGCAGTATTTT. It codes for CASSQTSRIVDTQYF.

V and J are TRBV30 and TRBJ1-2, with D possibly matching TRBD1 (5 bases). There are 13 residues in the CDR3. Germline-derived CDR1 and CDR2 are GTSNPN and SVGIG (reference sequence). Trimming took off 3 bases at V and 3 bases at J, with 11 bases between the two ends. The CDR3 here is CAWRPGLYYGYTF. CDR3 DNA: TGTGCCTGGAGACCGGGGCTATACTATGGCTACACCTTC.

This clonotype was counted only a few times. The CDR3 sequence is CASSRHSQSTDTQYF. The CDR3 nucleotides read TGTGCCAGCTCAAGACACTCTCAAAGCACAGATACGCAGTATTTT. The J gene is TRBJ2-3, the V gene TRBV6-5, with D uncertain. Trimming left V 8 bases short and J 0 bases short, with 15 bases between. CDR3 length equals 15 residues. CDR1 MNHEY and CDR2 SVGAGI come from the germline V gene.

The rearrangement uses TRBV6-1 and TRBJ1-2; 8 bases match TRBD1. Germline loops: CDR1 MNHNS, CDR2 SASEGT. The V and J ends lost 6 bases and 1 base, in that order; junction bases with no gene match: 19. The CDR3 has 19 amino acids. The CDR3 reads CASRDHNTRTGRHNYGYTF. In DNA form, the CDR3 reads TGTGCCAGCAGGGATCACAATACTCGGACAGGGCGGCATAACTATGGCTACACCTTC.

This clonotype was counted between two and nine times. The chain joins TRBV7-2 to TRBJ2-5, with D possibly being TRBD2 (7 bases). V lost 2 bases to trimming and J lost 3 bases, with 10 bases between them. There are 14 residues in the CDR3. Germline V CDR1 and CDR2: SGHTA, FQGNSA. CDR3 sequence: CASSLRGGEETQYF. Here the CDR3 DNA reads TGTGCCAGCAGCTTAAGAGGGGGGGAAGAGACCCAGTACTTC.

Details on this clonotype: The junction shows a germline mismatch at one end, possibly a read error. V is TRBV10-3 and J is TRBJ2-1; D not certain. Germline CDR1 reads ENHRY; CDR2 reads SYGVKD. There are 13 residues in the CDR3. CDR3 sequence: CAVSEVVRAEQFF. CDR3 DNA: TGTGCCGTCAGTGAGGTGGTAAGGGCTGAGCAGTTCTTC.

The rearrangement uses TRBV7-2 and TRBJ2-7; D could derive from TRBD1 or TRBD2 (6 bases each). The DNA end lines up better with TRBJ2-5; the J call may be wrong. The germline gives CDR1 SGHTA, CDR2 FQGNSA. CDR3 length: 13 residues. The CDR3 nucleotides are TGTGCCTTCTCCGGGGGCCCCCGAGAGACCCAGTACTTC. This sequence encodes CAFSGGPRETQYF.

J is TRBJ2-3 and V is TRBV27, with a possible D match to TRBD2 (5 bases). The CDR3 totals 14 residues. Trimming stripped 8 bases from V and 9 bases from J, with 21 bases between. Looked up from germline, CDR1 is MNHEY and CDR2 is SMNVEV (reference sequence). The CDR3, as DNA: TGTGCCAGCGAGTCAGTCCTAGTTAGCGCGACGCAGTATTTT. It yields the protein CASESVLVSATQYF.

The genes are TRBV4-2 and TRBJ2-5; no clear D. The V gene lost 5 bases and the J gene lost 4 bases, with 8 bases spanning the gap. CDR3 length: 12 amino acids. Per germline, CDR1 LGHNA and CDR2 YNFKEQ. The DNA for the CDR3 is TGTGCCAGCAGCGAAGCTCCAGAGACCCAGTACTTC. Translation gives CASSEAPETQYF.

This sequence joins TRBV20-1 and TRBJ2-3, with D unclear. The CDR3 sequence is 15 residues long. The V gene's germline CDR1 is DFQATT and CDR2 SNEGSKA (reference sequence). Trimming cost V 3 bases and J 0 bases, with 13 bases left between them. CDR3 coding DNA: TGCAGTGCTAGCTTACGCGGCACTAGCACAGATACGCAGTATTTT. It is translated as CSASLRGTSTDTQYF.

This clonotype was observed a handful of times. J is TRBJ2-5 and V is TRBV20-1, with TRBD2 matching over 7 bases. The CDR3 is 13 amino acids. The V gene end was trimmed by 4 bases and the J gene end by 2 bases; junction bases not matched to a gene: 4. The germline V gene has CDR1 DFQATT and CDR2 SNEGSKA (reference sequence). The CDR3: CSAMSGTQETQYF. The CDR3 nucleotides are TGCAGTGCTATGAGCGGGACTCAAGAGACCCAGTACTTC.

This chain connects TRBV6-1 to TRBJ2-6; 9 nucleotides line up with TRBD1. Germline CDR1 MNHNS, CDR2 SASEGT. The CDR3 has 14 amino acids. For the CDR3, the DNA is TGTGCAGGACAGGGGCTCTCTGGGGCCAACGTCCTGACTTTC. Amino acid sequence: CAGQGLSGANVLTF.

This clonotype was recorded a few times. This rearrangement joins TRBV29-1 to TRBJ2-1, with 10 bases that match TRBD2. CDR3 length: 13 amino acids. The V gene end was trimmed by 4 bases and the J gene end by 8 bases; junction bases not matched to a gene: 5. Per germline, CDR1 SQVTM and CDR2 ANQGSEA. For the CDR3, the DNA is TGCAGCGTTGGGGGACTAGCGAACCATGAGCAGTTCTTC. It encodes CSVGGLANHEQFF.

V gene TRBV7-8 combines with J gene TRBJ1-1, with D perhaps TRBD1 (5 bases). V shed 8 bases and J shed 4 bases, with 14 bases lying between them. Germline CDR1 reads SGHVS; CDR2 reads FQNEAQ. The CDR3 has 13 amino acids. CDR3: CASLLGTSTEAFF. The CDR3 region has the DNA TGTGCCAGCTTACTCGGGACTTCCACTGAAGCTTTCTTT.

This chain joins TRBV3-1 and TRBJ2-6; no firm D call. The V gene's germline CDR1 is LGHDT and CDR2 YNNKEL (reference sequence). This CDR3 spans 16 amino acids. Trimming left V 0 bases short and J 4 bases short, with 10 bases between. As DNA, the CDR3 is TGTGCCAGCAGCCAAGATCCTAGGGTGGGGGCCAACGTCCTGACTTTC. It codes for CASSQDPRVGANVLTF.

The CDR3 loop reads CSARRNLGTGGPVSAKNIQYF. CDR3 sequence (DNA): TGCAGTGCTAGGAGAAACTTGGGGACAGGGGGCCCCGTTTCGGCCAAAAACATTCAGTACTTC. This sequence joins TRBV20-1 and TRBJ2-4, with TRBD1 matching 12 bases. There are 21 residues in the CDR3. Germline V CDR1 and CDR2: DFQATT, SNEGSKA (reference sequence). Trimming removed 3 bases from V and 1 base from J; junction bases left unmatched: 19.

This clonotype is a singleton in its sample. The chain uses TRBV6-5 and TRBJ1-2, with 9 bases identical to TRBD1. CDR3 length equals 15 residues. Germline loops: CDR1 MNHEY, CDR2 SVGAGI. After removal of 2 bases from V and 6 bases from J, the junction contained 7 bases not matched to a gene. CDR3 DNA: TGTGCCAGCAGTTACGCCGTGACAGGGGGTGATGGCTACACCTTC. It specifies CASSYAVTGGDGYTF.

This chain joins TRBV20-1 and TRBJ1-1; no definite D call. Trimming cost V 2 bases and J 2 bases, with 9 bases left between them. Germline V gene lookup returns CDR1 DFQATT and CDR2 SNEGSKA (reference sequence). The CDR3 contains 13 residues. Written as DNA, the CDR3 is TGCAGTGCTAGACACCACCGAAACACTGAAGCTTTCTTT. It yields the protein CSARHHRNTEAFF.

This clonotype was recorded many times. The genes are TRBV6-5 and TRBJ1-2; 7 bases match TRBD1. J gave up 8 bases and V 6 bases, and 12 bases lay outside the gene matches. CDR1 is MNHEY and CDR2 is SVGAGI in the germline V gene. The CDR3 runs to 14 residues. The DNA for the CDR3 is TGTGCCAGCAGGGATGCAGGGGGTAGCGAGGGCTACACCTTC. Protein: CASRDAGGSEGYTF.

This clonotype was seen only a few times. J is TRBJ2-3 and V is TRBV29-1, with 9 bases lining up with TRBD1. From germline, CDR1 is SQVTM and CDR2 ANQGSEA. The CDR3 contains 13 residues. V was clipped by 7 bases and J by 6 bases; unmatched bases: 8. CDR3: CSADRGGSDTQYF. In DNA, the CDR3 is TGCAGCGCAGACAGGGGGGGATCGGATACGCAGTATTTT.